These T cell receptor beta chains were read from a single sample in a study of blood T cell repertoires in COVID-19. This table comes from immunoSEQ multiplex PCR, and its TCRdb copy is limited to in-frame clones, with some not included. The sample lists about 170,000 clones, around four fifths occurring once. Material for sequencing was peripheral blood. The source is a woman aged 80 or over with COVID-19, enrolled during active disease. The conserved cysteine and the conserved F or W are not part of the CDR3 here. Each record gives: J gene, CDR3 length, V gene, CDR3 protein.

J gene: TRBJ2-1
CDR3 length: 14
V gene: TRBV7-9
CDR3 protein: ASSFHRASGLYEQF

J gene: TRBJ1-6
CDR3 length: 13
V gene: TRBV6-6
CDR3 protein: ASSSEDRINSPLH

J gene: TRBJ2-7
CDR3 length: 12
V gene: TRBV7-9
CDR3 protein: ASSSDRTGNEQY

J gene: TRBJ1-4
CDR3 length: 15
V gene: TRBV15
CDR3 protein: ATSRGPTGTEDEKLF

J gene: TRBJ1-4
CDR3 length: 11
V gene: TRBV20-1
CDR3 protein: SASGRGSEKLF

J gene: TRBJ1-4
CDR3 length: 11
V gene: TRBV7-9
CDR3 protein: ASSWTGVEKLF

J gene: TRBJ1-1
CDR3 length: 13
V gene: TRBV18
CDR3 protein: ASSPRTGGGTEAF

J gene: TRBJ2-5
CDR3 length: 11
V gene: TRBV2
CDR3 protein: ASTEQGLQTQY

J gene: TRBJ2-2
CDR3 length: 14
V gene: TRBV7-9
CDR3 protein: ASSSPSGRAVGELF

J gene: TRBJ2-7
CDR3 length: 13
V gene: TRBV19
CDR3 protein: ASRPGSAGGGEQY

J gene: TRBJ1-6
CDR3 length: 16
V gene: TRBV4-1
CDR3 protein: ASSQGWGGPLTNSPLH

J gene: TRBJ1-2
CDR3 length: 11
V gene: TRBV9
CDR3 protein: ASSVGQGDGYT

J gene: TRBJ2-3
CDR3 length: 11
V gene: TRBV20-1
CDR3 protein: SASWAGADTQY

J gene: TRBJ1-2
CDR3 length: 13
V gene: TRBV6-5
CDR3 protein: ASSYSGAFNYGYT

J gene: TRBJ1-5
CDR3 length: 10
V gene: TRBV12-3/TRBV12-4
CDR3 protein: ASSFRGQPQH

J gene: TRBJ2-3
CDR3 length: 12
V gene: TRBV3-1/TRBV3-2
CDR3 protein: ASSQGGTRSTQY

J gene: TRBJ2-5
CDR3 length: 12
V gene: TRBV5-4
CDR3 protein: ASSPRESQGNQY

J gene: TRBJ2-5
CDR3 length: 11
V gene: TRBV6-5
CDR3 protein: ASRDRVGETQY

J gene: TRBJ1-4
CDR3 length: 16
V gene: TRBV18
CDR3 protein: ASSPSQVGAGLLEKLF

J gene: TRBJ1-1
CDR3 length: 14
V gene: TRBV5-8
CDR3 protein: ASSRGQGLGGTEAF

J gene: TRBJ1-6
CDR3 length: 19
V gene: TRBV21-1
CDR3 protein: ASSKLAWSRTPDASHGPLH

J gene: TRBJ1-1
CDR3 length: 10
V gene: TRBV6-5
CDR3 protein: ASTGQGEEAF

J gene: TRBJ1-4
CDR3 length: 14
V gene: TRBV25-1
CDR3 protein: ASSEYAGAGVLKLF

J gene: TRBJ1-1
CDR3 length: 13
V gene: TRBV4-1
CDR3 protein: ASSRDRGRGTEAF

J gene: TRBJ2-5
CDR3 length: 12
V gene: TRBV24-1
CDR3 protein: ATSARTAQETQY

J gene: TRBJ2-1
CDR3 length: 12
V gene: TRBV3-1/TRBV3-2
CDR3 protein: ASSQSGASTEQF

J gene: TRBJ1-2
CDR3 length: 12
V gene: TRBV15
CDR3 protein: ATSRGGADYGYT

J gene: TRBJ1-5
CDR3 length: 15
V gene: TRBV19
CDR3 protein: ASSWYSQGTSNQPQH

J gene: TRBJ1-2
CDR3 length: 12
V gene: TRBV19
CDR3 protein: ASSIASGDYGYT

J gene: TRBJ1-2
CDR3 length: 17
V gene: TRBV7-8
CDR3 protein: ASSLALVGRAGSRGGYT